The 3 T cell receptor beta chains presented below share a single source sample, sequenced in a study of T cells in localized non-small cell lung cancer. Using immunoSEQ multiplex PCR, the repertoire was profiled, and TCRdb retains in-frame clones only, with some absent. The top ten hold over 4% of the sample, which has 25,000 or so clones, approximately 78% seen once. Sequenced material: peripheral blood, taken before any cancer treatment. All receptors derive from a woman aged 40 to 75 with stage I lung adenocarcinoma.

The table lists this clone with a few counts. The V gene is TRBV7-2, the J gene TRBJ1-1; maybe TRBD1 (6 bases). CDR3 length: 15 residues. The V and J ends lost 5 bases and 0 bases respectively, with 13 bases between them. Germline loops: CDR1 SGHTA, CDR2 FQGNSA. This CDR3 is CASSEGGAVNTEAFF. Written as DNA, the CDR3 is TGTGCCAGCAGCGAAGGGGGGGCCGTGAACACTGAAGCTTTCTTT.

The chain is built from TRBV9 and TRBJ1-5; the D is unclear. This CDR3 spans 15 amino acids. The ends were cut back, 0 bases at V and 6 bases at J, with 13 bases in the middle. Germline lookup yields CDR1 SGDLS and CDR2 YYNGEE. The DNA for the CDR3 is TGTGCCAGCAGCGTAGACGCAGGCATGGCTCAGCCCCAGCATTTT. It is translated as CASSVDAGMAQPQHF. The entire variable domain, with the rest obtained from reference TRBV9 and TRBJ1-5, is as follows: DSGVTQTPKHLITATGQRVTLRCSPRSGDLSVYWYQQSLDQGLQFLIQYYNGEERAKGNILERFSAQQFPDLHSELNLSSLELGDSALYFCASSVDAGMAQPQHFGDGTRLSIL.

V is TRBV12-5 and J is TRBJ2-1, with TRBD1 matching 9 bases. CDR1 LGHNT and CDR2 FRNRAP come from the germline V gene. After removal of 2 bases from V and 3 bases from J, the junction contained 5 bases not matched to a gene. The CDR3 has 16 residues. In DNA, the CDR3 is TGTGCTAGTGGTTTGCCCCCGGGACAGGGCTACAATGAGCAGTTCTTC. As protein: CASGLPPGQGYNEQFF.